The clone carrying this T cell receptor beta chain was seen ten or more times. These data belong to a study of early T cells in non-severe SARS-CoV-2 infection. On the study more broadly: Sequenced bulk RNA came from whole blood that was unsorted, and chains were unpaired.

V was shortened by 4 bases and J by 5 bases, with 18 bases between the two germline ends. This CDR3 spans 16 amino acids. Germline V gene sequence: CDR1 MNHEY, CDR2 SMNVEV (reference sequence). Unique molecular identifiers were affixed to single, distinct cDNA molecules. Each CDR3 protein gets one entry after TCRdb re-called the 5' RACE reads with MiXCR. The sample consists of about 50,000 distinct CDR3 sequences, more than 5.5% of them appearing once. This rearrangement joins TRBV27 to TRBJ2-1; maybe TRBD2 (5 bases). The sample was whole blood, taken at baseline. The sequence derives from an adult who was a healthcare worker with PCR-confirmed SARS-CoV-2 infection or an uninfected control (not recorded which). The CDR3 region has the DNA TGTGCCAGCAGTTCCCTGGGCCCAGCGGACGACAATGAGCAGTTCTTC. Translating it yields CASSSLGPADDNEQFF.